The 23 T cell receptor beta chains in this list originate from one sample, sequenced in a study of T cell responses to AZD1222 COVID-19 vaccine. Sequencing was performed with immunoSEQ multiplex PCR; in TCRdb, only in-frame clones are kept and a portion is missing. The sample records around 90,000 clones, 80% to 90% being singletons. Sample: peripheral blood, taken on day 0 of AZD1222 vaccination. The source of these receptors is an adult in good health.

This clone was seen a single time. The chain has TRBV4-1 and TRBJ1-6, with no clear D. The CDR3 sequence is 17 residues long. Germline values: CDR1 MGHRA, CDR2 YSYEKL. V dropped 3 bases and J dropped 9 bases, with 21 bases sitting between them. CDR3 sequence (DNA): TGCGCCAGCAGCCAGGATCGCACACGAACCCTTCGTTCACCCCTCCACTTT. It translates to CASSQDRTRTLRSPLHF.

The chain uses TRBV7-8 and TRBJ2-7; possibly TRBD2 for D (6 bases). V lost 3 bases to trimming and J lost 4 bases, with 7 bases between them. Germline loops: CDR1 SGHVS, CDR2 FQNEAQ. This CDR3 contains 12 residues. The CDR3 DNA reads TGTGCCAGCAGCTTGACTAGTTACGAGCAGTACTTC. Translated: CASSLTSYEQYF. Full variable domain (remainder filled in from reference TRBV7-8 and TRBJ2-7): GAGVSQSPRYKVAKRGQDVALRCDPISGHVSLFWYQQALGQGPEFLTYFQNEAQLDKSGLPSDRFFAERPEGSVSTLKIQRTQQEDSAVYLCASSLTSYEQYFGPGTRLTVT.

The chain has TRBV27 and TRBJ2-7; D is tentatively TRBD1 or TRBD2 (5 bases each). V shed 6 bases and J shed 5 bases, with 11 bases lying between them. The CDR3 spans 12 residues. CDR1 is MNHEY and CDR2 is SMNVEV in the germline V gene (reference sequence). The CDR3 bases are TGTGCCAGCAGATCAGGGACGCACGAGCAGTACTTC. Its translation is CASRSGTHEQYF.

The genes are TRBV12-3 or TRBV12-4 and TRBJ1-5, with D hard to call. V lost 3 bases and J lost 0, with 3 bases in between. The CDR3 contains 13 residues. The chain's CDR3 is CASSLYSNQPQHF. DNA of the CDR3: TGTGCCAGCAGTTTGTATAGCAATCAGCCCCAGCATTTT.

This chain connects TRBV30 to TRBJ2-5, with a tentative D call TRBD2 (6 bases). V lost 0 bases and J lost 3, with 11 bases in between. CDR3 length equals 14 residues. Germline values: CDR1 GTSNPN, CDR2 SVGIG (reference sequence). Here the CDR3 reads CAWSVGQREETQYF. CDR3 nucleotide sequence: TGTGCCTGGAGTGTGGGCCAGCGGGAAGAGACCCAGTACTTC. Filled out from reference TRBV30 and TRBJ2-5, the complete variable domain reads SQTIHQWPATLVQPVGSPLSLECTVEGTSNPNLYWYRQAAGRGLQLLFYSVGIGQISSEVPQNLSASRPQDRQFILSSKKLLLSDSGFYLCAWSVGQREETQYFGPGTRLLVL.

This chain joins TRBV4-2 and TRBJ2-1; possibly TRBD2 for D (6 bases). CDR3 length equals 21 residues. The V and J ends lost 0 bases and 2 bases respectively, with 26 bases between them. Germline lookup yields CDR1 LGHNA and CDR2 YNFKEQ. Here the CDR3 DNA reads TGTGCCAGCAGCCAAGATAATCTGCGGACTACCACACTGGGAACCTACAATGAGCAGTTCTTC. Encoded protein: CASSQDNLRTTTLGTYNEQFF.

V gene TRBV13 combines with J gene TRBJ1-1; D is unresolved. This CDR3 is 17 amino acids long. V gave up 1 base and J gave up 0 bases, with 15 bases separating them. The germline CDR1 and CDR2 sequences are PRHDT and FYEKMQ (reference sequence). The CDR3 DNA reads TGTGCCAGCAGCTTAGAGGAGGGAGGGTTGGTGAACACTGAAGCTTTCTTT. Amino acid sequence: CASSLEEGGLVNTEAFF.

V and J are TRBV5-6 and TRBJ2-3, with 7 nucleotides matching TRBD2. Germline CDR1 SGHDT, CDR2 YYEEEE. This CDR3 spans 13 amino acids. V gave up 5 bases and J gave up 5 bases; unmatched junction bases: 5. CDR3 in amino acids: CASRGEGVDTQYF. The CDR3 DNA sequence: TGTGCCAGCAGGGGGGAGGGTGTAGATACGCAGTATTTT.

This chain links TRBV27 with TRBJ2-5; D unresolved. The CDR3 loop spans 13 amino acids. Germline V gene data show CDR1 as MNHEY and CDR2 as SMNVEV (reference sequence). V lost 2 bases and J 5 bases, leaving 9 bases between the germline ends. Here the CDR3 reads CASSLASRETQYF. In DNA, the CDR3 is TGTGCCAGCAGTTTAGCAAGTAGGGAGACCCAGTACTTC.

The chain is built from TRBV19 and TRBJ1-1; 11 bases align to TRBD1. Germline assignment: CDR1 LNHDA and CDR2 SQIVND (reference sequence). With 6 bases clipped from V and 1 base from J, the junction kept 4 bases outside the gene matches. The CDR3 is made up of 15 amino acids. The CDR3: CASRGTGGGNTEAFF. Here the CDR3 DNA reads TGTGCCAGTAGGGGGACAGGGGGAGGGAACACTGAAGCTTTCTTT.

This clone has only a few counts. This chain connects TRBV27 to TRBJ1-2; 7 bases are shared with TRBD1. There are 15 residues in the CDR3. Germline CDR1 and CDR2: MNHEY and SMNVEV (reference sequence). J lost 4 bases, V lost 5 bases, and 10 bases had no gene match. The CDR3 spells CASSNDAGTVYGYTF. The CDR3, as DNA: TGTGCCAGCAGTAATGACGCCGGGACAGTCTATGGCTACACCTTC.

The chain combines TRBV3-1 (or the pseudogene TRBV3-2) with TRBJ2-7; 8 bases are a match to TRBD2. The CDR3 runs to 15 residues. Germline-derived CDR1 and CDR2 are LGHDT and YNNKEL (reference sequence). V dropped 0 bases and J dropped 3; count of bases not matched to a gene: 4. The CDR3 region has the DNA TGTGCCAGCAGCCAAGAACCGGGGGGGAACTACGAGCAGTACTTC. Protein product: CASSQEPGGNYEQYF.

The rearrangement uses TRBV7-9 and TRBJ1-5; D gene ambiguous. Germline CDR1 reads SEHNR; CDR2 reads FQNEAQ (reference sequence). The CDR3 sequence is 13 residues long. Deletions cut 3 bases from V and 4 bases from J, with 7 bases between. The CDR3 region is CASSLQENQPQHF. In DNA, the CDR3 is TGTGCCAGCAGCTTGCAGGAAAATCAGCCCCAGCATTTT.

V is TRBV2 and J is TRBJ1-6, with D perhaps matching TRBD1 (5 bases). Trimming took off 3 bases at V and 9 bases at J, with 12 bases between the two ends. Germline CDR1 reads SNHLY; CDR2 reads FYNNEI. The CDR3 is 14 residues long. As DNA, the CDR3 is TGTGCCAGCAGTGATGGGGTAAGGGGTTCACCCCTCCACTTT. It specifies CASSDGVRGSPLHF.

This chain links TRBV12-3 or TRBV12-4 with TRBJ2-3; TRBD1 or TRBD2 may be the D gene (5 bases each). V gave up 0 bases and J gave up 4 bases, with 5 bases separating them. This CDR3 region has 13 residues. The CDR3 DNA reads as TGTGCCAGCAGTTTAGCGGGGGCAGATACGCAGTATTTT. It encodes CASSLAGADTQYF.

This clone showed up just a few times. The chain recombines TRBV19 with TRBJ1-5; 7 bases line up with TRBD1. CDR3 length equals 16 residues. Germline V gene data show CDR1 as LNHDA and CDR2 as SQIVND (reference sequence). Trimming removed 4 bases from V and 0 bases from J; junction bases left unmatched: 6. CDR3 nucleotide sequence: TGTGCCAGTAGTACCCGGACAGGTAATAGCAATCAGCCCCAGCATTTT. Amino acids: CASSTRTGNSNQPQHF.

This clone was picked up a small number of times. This rearrangement joins TRBV16 to TRBJ1-2, with D maybe TRBD1 (5 bases). V was shortened by 4 bases and J by 3 bases, with 9 bases between the two germline ends. CDR3 length equals 13 residues. Germline CDR1 reads KGHSY; CDR2 reads FQNENV. CDR3 sequence reads: CASSPGTDYGYTF. CDR3 bases: TGTGCCAGCAGCCCCGGGACTGACTATGGCTACACCTTC.

V and J are TRBV7-2 and TRBJ1-1; tentatively, D is TRBD1 (5 bases). Germline V gene sequence: CDR1 SGHTA, CDR2 FQGNSA. Trimming left V 4 bases short and J 3 bases short, with 18 bases between. The CDR3 extends over 16 amino acids. The CDR3 coding sequence is TGTGCCAGCAGCTCCTACCTTGGGGAGGGGCACACTGAAGCTTTCTTT. Residues: CASSSYLGEGHTEAFF.

The rearrangement joins TRBV29-1 to TRBJ1-1; no firm D call. Deletions cut 6 bases from V and 1 base from J, with 18 bases between. Per germline, CDR1 SQVTM and CDR2 ANQGSEA. The CDR3 totals 15 residues. This CDR3 is CSVTRALSGNTEAFF. The CDR3 bases are TGCAGCGTGACGCGGGCTTTGAGCGGGAACACTGAAGCTTTCTTT.

This chain uses TRBV21-1 with TRBJ1-1; TRBD1, the table's D call, was not compared with the DNA. TRBV21-1 is noted as a pseudogene. The CDR3 is 14 residues long. DNA for the CDR3: TGTGCCAGCACCAAGCCAGAAATGAACACTGAAGCTTTCTTT. It is translated as CASTKPEMNTEAFF.

The chain is built from TRBV7-9 and TRBJ1-5; 7 positions agree with TRBD1. Losses at the gene ends were 5 bases for V and 3 bases for J; bases not matched to a gene: 4. Germline V gene sequence: CDR1 SEHNR, CDR2 FQNEAQ (reference sequence). The CDR3 runs 14 residues. CDR3 coding DNA: TGTGCCAGCAGCCCGGGGACAGCCAATCAGCCCCAGCATTTT. This gives the protein CASSPGTANQPQHF.

The chain couples TRBV7-9 to TRBJ2-3; TRBD1 matches 7 bases. The CDR3 loop spans 14 amino acids. V lost 1 base, J lost 10 bases, and 8 bases stayed unmatched. Germline values: CDR1 SEHNR, CDR2 FQNEAQ (reference sequence). The chain's CDR3 is CASSLGQGFISQYF. The DNA of the CDR3 is TGTGCCAGCAGCTTAGGACAGGGATTTATTTCGCAGTATTTT.

This chain joins TRBV4-1 and TRBJ1-1; D is unresolved. The CDR3 has 17 residues. The germline V gene has CDR1 MGHRA and CDR2 YSYEKL. Trimming cost V 0 bases and J 0 bases, with 14 bases left between them. The CDR3 nucleotides read TGCGCCAGCAGCCAAGATCCCCCCAGTCATCTGAACACTGAAGCTTTCTTT. Its translation: CASSQDPPSHLNTEAFF.